Each of the 15 T cell receptor beta chains below was sequenced from the same sample in a study of Graves' ophthalmopathy and Graves' hyperthyroidism. The authors amplified TCR beta CDR3 regions, and they did so from RNA transcripts for repertoire sequencing. The authors performed first-round RT-PCR with HTBI primers and then a second-round multiplex PCR. A single record per CDR3 protein comes from TCRdb applying MiXCR to the multiplex PCR reads. The sample contains a few hundred thousand distinct CDR3 sequences, about 18% of which appear only once. Sequenced: peripheral blood. The receptors here all came from an adult woman with stable Graves' hyperthyroidism.

This clonotype was observed at least ten times. The rearrangement links TRBV20-1 to TRBJ1-1; a weak D match, TRBD1 (6 bases). Trimming removed 0 bases from V and 5 bases from J, with 10 bases in between. Germline V gene data show CDR1 as DFQATT and CDR2 as SNEGSKA (reference sequence). The CDR3 sequence is 13 residues long. The CDR3 DNA sequence: TGCAGTGCTAGAGACCCACAGGGTACTGAAGCTTTCTTT. Amino acids: CSARDPQGTEAFF.

V is TRBV3-1 and J is TRBJ2-5; D not certain. CDR3 length: 15 amino acids. V lost 1 base and J 5 bases, leaving 14 bases between the germline ends. CDR1 is LGHDT and CDR2 is YNNKEL in the germline V gene (reference sequence). For the CDR3, the DNA is TGTGCCAGCAGCCAAGGGCCTCAAGAGTGGGAGACCCAGTACTTC. This encodes CASSQGPQEWETQYF.

The chain couples TRBV4-1 to TRBJ2-5; 8 nucleotides match TRBD1. The germline V gene has CDR1 MGHRA and CDR2 YSYEKL. This CDR3 has 18 amino acids. V was pared by 4 bases and J by 3 bases, with 16 bases of the junction left unmatched. CDR3 in amino acids: CASSLRGPGGAYEETQYF. DNA for the CDR3: TGCGCCAGCAGCCTAAGAGGTCCAGGGGGCGCTTATGAAGAGACCCAGTACTTC.

The chain combines TRBV20-1 with TRBJ2-7, with D maybe TRBD2 (6 bases). Looked up from germline, CDR1 is DFQATT and CDR2 is SNEGSKA (reference sequence). CDR3 size: 13 residues. V was pared by 2 bases and J by 0 bases, with 8 bases between. The CDR3 coding sequence is TGCAGTGCTAGATTGACTAGCTCCTACGAGCAGTACTTC. Protein product: CSARLTSSYEQYF.

This clonotype showed up many times. The rearrangement uses TRBV27 and TRBJ2-4; D gene uncertain. The germline V gene has CDR1 MNHEY and CDR2 SMNVEV (reference sequence). CDR3 length: 15 residues. The germline V and J ends were trimmed by 5 bases and 0 bases, with 11 bases remaining between them. This CDR3 is CASSTNSGAKNIQYF. The DNA of the CDR3 is TGTGCCAGCAGTACAAACTCCGGAGCCAAAAACATTCAGTACTTC.

This clonotype was counted at least ten times. This chain connects TRBV7-9 to TRBJ2-5; the D is unclear. Germline lookup yields CDR1 SEHNR and CDR2 FQNEAQ (reference sequence). The V end was cut by 5 bases, the J end by 2 bases, with 15 bases between. The CDR3 extends over 15 amino acids. CDR3 bases: TGTGCCAGCAGCCGCGTCTTGGCAGGACAAGAGACCCAGTACTTC. This gives the protein CASSRVLAGQETQYF.

This clonotype was detected many times. This chain uses TRBV6-5 with TRBJ2-5, with D perhaps matching TRBD1 (6 bases). The ends were cut back, 5 bases at V and 2 bases at J, with 15 bases in the middle. Germline CDR1 MNHEY, CDR2 SVGAGI. The CDR3 covers 15 residues. The CDR3 protein is CASSNPTGMQETQYF. Here the CDR3 DNA reads TGTGCCAGCAGTAACCCCACAGGGATGCAAGAGACCCAGTACTTC.

This sequence joins TRBV27 and TRBJ1-2, with D maybe TRBD1 (5 bases). Trimming left V 3 bases short and J 9 bases short, with 8 bases between. Germline V gene lookup returns CDR1 MNHEY and CDR2 SMNVEV (reference sequence). The CDR3 sequence is 11 residues long. CDR3 nucleotide sequence: TGTGCCAGCAGTTTCAAGGGGAGCTACACCTTC. It translates to CASSFKGSYTF.

This clonotype was found a few times. The genes are TRBV30 and TRBJ2-7; D may be TRBD2 (6 bases). Germline CDR1 is GTSNPN and CDR2 is SVGIG (reference sequence). The CDR3 has 15 residues. Trimming took 4 bases from V and 1 from J, leaving 17 bases between them. The CDR3 reads CAWKAQEGWSYEQYF. The CDR3 DNA reads TGTGCCTGGAAGGCCCAGGAGGGGTGGTCCTACGAGCAGTACTTC.

This clonotype has ten or more counts. A much larger clone differs from this one at a single base, so this may be a read error. The chain is built from TRBV12-3 or TRBV12-4 and TRBJ1-6; D not resolved. Trimming took 7 bases from V and 6 from J, leaving 19 bases between them. The CDR3 has 16 amino acids. CDR3 DNA: TGTGCCAGCACCGCGGCAAGGTACGGATCTAATTCACCCCTCCACTTT. Amino acid sequence: CASTAARYGSNSPLHF.

This clonotype was seen ten or more times. This chain joins TRBV28 and TRBJ2-7, with D perhaps matching TRBD1 or TRBD2 (5 bases each). The CDR3 has 16 residues. Germline V gene data show CDR1 as MDHEN and CDR2 as SYDVKM. Trimming left V 5 bases short and J 0 bases short, with 17 bases between. In DNA, the CDR3 is TGTGCCAGCAGTCCTCGGGACGCGAGGAGCTCCTACGAGCAGTACTTC. Translating gives CASSPRDARSSYEQYF.

This clonotype was seen ten or more times. The V and J genes are TRBV6-5 and TRBJ2-7; no reliable D call. The V end was cut by 0 bases, the J end by 2 bases, with 17 bases between. Germline-derived CDR1 and CDR2 are MNHEY and SVGAGI. This CDR3 spans 17 amino acids. This CDR3 is CASSYSSLVASAYEQYF. CDR3 in DNA: TGTGCCAGCAGTTACTCCTCGTTGGTAGCTTCTGCCTACGAGCAGTACTTC.

There are many counts of this clonotype. In DNA form, the CDR3 reads TGCAGCGTCGGGACAGGGGGAGGGGAGCTGTTTTTT. The encoded protein is CSVGTGGGELFF. The chain combines TRBV29-1 with TRBJ2-2, with 11 bases matching TRBD1. The germline CDR1 and CDR2 sequences are SQVTM and ANQGSEA. This CDR3 region has 12 residues. V lost 6 bases, J lost 8 bases, and 2 bases stayed unmatched.

This clonotype came up a few times. The chain couples TRBV20-1 to TRBJ2-2; 11 bases fit TRBD2. CDR3 size: 15 residues. V was pared by 5 bases and J by 4 bases, with 6 bases of the junction left unmatched. Germline V lookup: CDR1 DFQATT, CDR2 SNEGSKA (reference sequence). In DNA, the CDR3 is TGCAGTGCTCGACTAGCGGGAATTGGCACCGGGGAGCTGTTTTTT. Residues: CSARLAGIGTGELFF.

At least ten counts were recorded for this clonotype. The chain combines TRBV20-1 with TRBJ2-7; possibly TRBD2 for D (6 bases). V lost 4 bases and J 5 bases, leaving 9 bases between the germline ends. There are 11 residues in the CDR3. Germline CDR1 DFQATT, CDR2 SNEGSKA (reference sequence). The CDR3 spells CSAMGEDEQYF. In DNA, the CDR3 is TGCAGTGCTATGGGGGAGGACGAGCAGTACTTC.